This TCR beta chain is drawn from a study of blood T cell repertoires in COVID-19. As for the study in general: PBMCs, B-cell-depleted T cells, or T cells provided the cDNA or gDNA that made up the material.

Trimming cost V 8 bases and J 3 bases; bases outside gene matches: 2. Germline CDR1 reads MDHEN; CDR2 reads SYDVKM. CDR3 length equals 12 residues. The assay was immunoSEQ multiplex PCR, and TCRdb's table has in-frame clones only and misses some. This sample carries 360,000 or so clones, roughly 89% of them seen once, and the ten largest clones take 1.7%. The sequencing sample was made of PBMCs or T cells enriched from blood (not recorded which). The source of this sequence is a woman in her 30s who had recovered from COVID-19. The chain couples TRBV28 to TRBJ1-2; 8 bases fit TRBD1. The CDR3 region has the DNA TGTGCCAGCTTGACAGGGGACTATGGCTACACCTTC. Translating gives CASLTGDYGYTF.